Following are 30 T cell receptor beta chains from one sample sequenced in a study of T cells after yellow fever vaccination. TCRdb analysed the 5' RACE reads with MiXCR anew, one entry per CDR3 protein. Among 180,000 or so distinct CDR3 sequences listed, 8% to 13% were seen once. Here the sequenced sample was CD8+ T cells sorted from PBMCs, taken 15 days after the yellow fever booster vaccination. Receptors were obtained from a man aged 18 to 29 who received the YFV17D yellow fever vaccine.

This clonotype has at least ten counts. This sequence joins TRBV20-1 and TRBJ1-2, with D maybe TRBD1 (6 bases). The CDR3 covers 13 residues. Per germline, CDR1 DFQATT and CDR2 SNEGSKA (reference sequence). V was trimmed by 6 bases and J by 2 bases, leaving 13 bases between them. The CDR3 DNA reads as TGCAGTGCACCACAGGGACCGAACTATGGCTACACCTTC. Translating it yields CSAPQGPNYGYTF.

The chain combines TRBV9 with TRBJ1-2, with TRBD1 as a possible D gene (6 bases). The CDR3 consists of 14 residues. With 0 bases removed from V and 4 bases from J, the gap between germline ends came to 10 bases. Germline values: CDR1 SGDLS, CDR2 YYNGEE. For the CDR3, the DNA is TGTGCCAGCAGCGTAGGGGGGCAGACCTATGGCTACACCTTC. Its translation: CASSVGGQTYGYTF.

This clonotype came up once. V is TRBV7-6 and J is TRBJ2-1; D gene uncertain. The V and J ends lost 1 base and 8 bases respectively, with 9 bases between them. This CDR3 spans 13 amino acids. CDR1 is SGHVS, CDR2 FNYEAQ, per germline. The CDR3 coding sequence is TGTGCCAGCAGCTTAGTGGCTGACGATGAGCAGTTCTTC. Protein sequence: CASSLVADDEQFF. Based on the CDR3 plus reference TRBV7-6 and TRBJ2-1, the full variable domain is GAGVSQSPRYKVTKRGQDVALRCDPISGHVSLYWYRQALGQGPEFLTYFNYEAQQDKSGLPNDRFSAERPEGSISTLTIQRTEQRDSAMYRCASSLVADDEQFFGPGTRLTVL.

The chain recombines TRBV10-3 with TRBJ1-2; D is unclear. Germline V gene data show CDR1 as ENHRY and CDR2 as SYGVKD. V lost 2 bases to trimming and J lost 6 bases, with 7 bases between them. The CDR3 spans 12 residues. The CDR3 DNA reads TGTGCCATCAGTGAGCCGCCAAATGGCTACACCTTC. It encodes CAISEPPNGYTF.

This clonotype was seen a few times. The chain couples TRBV6-5 to TRBJ1-2, with a tentative D call TRBD1 (5 bases). Trimming shortened V by 6 bases and J by 5 bases, and 16 bases separated the two germline ends. The CDR3 is made up of 14 amino acids. Germline lookup yields CDR1 MNHEY and CDR2 SVGAGI. The CDR3 coding sequence is TGTGCCAGCAGATCCCCAGGGCTGAAATATGGCTACACCTTC. Protein: CASRSPGLKYGYTF.

The rearrangement links TRBV18 to TRBJ2-7; D not certain. Germline V lookup: CDR1 KGHSH, CDR2 LQKENI. This CDR3 comprises 13 residues. Trimming took 4 bases from V and 0 from J, leaving 7 bases between them. The chain's CDR3 is CASSLESSYEQYV. The CDR3 nucleotides read TGTGCCAGCTCACTAGAGAGCTCCTACGAGCAGTACGTC.

This clonotype was counted between two and nine times. The V gene is TRBV19, the J gene TRBJ2-3; the match to TRBD2 covers 7 bases. V was clipped by 6 bases and J by 3 bases; unmatched bases: 12. This CDR3 spans 16 amino acids. Germline assignment: CDR1 LNHDA and CDR2 SQIVND (reference sequence). The CDR3 region is CASSDPQRGWTDTQYF. The CDR3 DNA reads TGTGCCAGTAGCGACCCCCAGCGGGGTTGGACAGATACGCAGTATTTT.

This clonotype turned up a few times. The chain is built from TRBV5-5 and TRBJ2-1, with TRBD2 as a possible D gene (7 bases). Germline V gives CDR1 SGHKS, CDR2 YYEKEE (reference sequence). The CDR3 is made up of 14 amino acids. Trimming removed 4 bases at V and 10 bases at J, with 18 bases between. The CDR3, as DNA: TGTGCCAGCAGCCCTGGGGGGGGGGCCGACGAGCAGTTCTTC. As protein: CASSPGGGADEQFF.

This rearrangement joins TRBV19 to TRBJ2-1, with unresolved D. The CDR3 extends over 13 amino acids. CDR1 LNHDA and CDR2 SQIVND come from the germline V gene (reference sequence). The germline V and J ends were trimmed by 3 bases and 5 bases, with 8 bases remaining between them. Written as DNA, the CDR3 is TGTGCCAGTAGTATGGAATGGGACAATGAGCAGTTCTTC. Translated, it gives CASSMEWDNEQFF.

The genes are TRBV5-4 and TRBJ2-2, with 14 bases fitting TRBD2. Germline V gene lookup returns CDR1 SGHNT and CDR2 YYREEE (reference sequence). After removal of 4 bases from V and 4 bases from J, the junction contained 3 bases not matched to a gene. This CDR3 has 16 residues. The CDR3: CASSVGLAGGTGELFF. The CDR3 bases are TGTGCCAGCAGCGTAGGACTAGCGGGGGGCACCGGGGAGCTGTTTTTT. Looking up the rest from reference TRBV5-4 and TRBJ2-2 gives the full variable domain: ETGVTQSPTHLIKTRGQQVTLRCSSQSGHNTVSWYQQALGQGPQFIFQYYREEENGRGNFPPRFSGLQFPNYSSELNVNALELDDSALYLCASSVGLAGGTGELFFGEGSRLTVL.

The chain is built from TRBV27 and TRBJ1-1; perhaps TRBD1 as D (5 bases). Trimming took off 8 bases at V and 3 bases at J, with 16 bases between the two ends. Germline V lookup: CDR1 MNHEY, CDR2 SMNVEV (reference sequence). The CDR3 has 14 amino acids. CDR3 bases: TGTGCCAGCCGGGGCCGGGAGCCCTACACTGAAGCTTTCTTT. It specifies CASRGREPYTEAFF.

The chain couples TRBV13 to TRBJ1-4; no firm D call. Trimming removed 5 bases from V and 3 bases from J, with 10 bases in between. The CDR3 contains 14 residues. Germline V gene sequence: CDR1 PRHDT, CDR2 FYEKMQ (reference sequence). CDR3 in DNA: TGTGCCAGCAGCCGGGCCCCCGCTAATGAAAAACTGTTTTTT. Translating gives CASSRAPANEKLFF.

This clonotype came up a few times. The genes are TRBV29-1 and TRBJ2-5; tentatively, D is TRBD2 (5 bases). The V gene's germline CDR1 is SQVTM and CDR2 ANQGSEA. V lost 7 bases, J lost 1 base, and 28 bases lay in between. The CDR3 spans 18 residues. The CDR3 DNA is TGCAGCGCCCGACACCTACCCTACACTAGGACTCCCCAAGAGACCCAGTACTTC. Its translation: CSARHLPYTRTPQETQYF.

The chain has TRBV4-1 and TRBJ2-3; the D gene could be TRBD1 or TRBD2 (5 bases each). The CDR3 loop spans 17 amino acids. Germline assignment: CDR1 MGHRA and CDR2 YSYEKL. The germline V and J ends were trimmed by 5 bases and 0 bases, with 18 bases remaining between them. This CDR3 reads CASSDRGVFSSTDTQYF. The DNA of the CDR3 is TGCGCCAGCAGCGACCGGGGCGTCTTTTCTAGCACAGATACGCAGTATTTT.

This clonotype was seen more than once but under ten times. This chain joins TRBV7-2 and TRBJ1-5; D is possibly TRBD1 (5 bases). The germline V and J ends were trimmed by 1 base and 3 bases, with 10 bases remaining between them. The CDR3 sequence is 15 residues long. Germline V gene data show CDR1 as SGHTA and CDR2 as FQGNSA. In nucleotides, the CDR3 is TGTGCCAGCAGCTTAGTGGGGGGGTTCAATCAGCCCCAGCATTTT. Amino acids: CASSLVGGFNQPQHF.

J is TRBJ2-1 and V is TRBV25-1; D call uncertain. Trimming removed 4 bases from V and 3 bases from J, with 13 bases in between. The CDR3 loop spans 15 amino acids. In germline, CDR1 is MGHDK, CDR2 SYGVNS. The DNA of the CDR3 is TGTGCCAGCAGTGGAGGATCTGGGGACTACAATGAGCAGTTCTTC. It yields the protein CASSGGSGDYNEQFF.

This clonotype turned up a few times. This chain joins TRBV12-3 or TRBV12-4 and TRBJ2-1; D unclear. This CDR3 region has 13 residues. Trimming left V 5 bases short and J 11 bases short, with 16 bases between. The CDR3 spells CASSPGSSLQQFF. CDR3 DNA: TGTGCCAGCAGTCCCGGTTCTTCCCTCCAGCAGTTCTTC.

The J gene is TRBJ1-1, the V gene TRBV11-1; D ambiguous. The CDR3 totals 13 residues. Per germline, CDR1 SGHAT and CDR2 FQDESV (reference sequence). Between the trimmed V and J ends, which lost 0 bases and 5 bases, there was a span of 7 bases. This CDR3 reads CASSLAGYTEAFF. DNA of the CDR3: TGTGCCAGCAGCTTAGCAGGGTATACTGAAGCTTTCTTT. The full variable domain, completed using reference TRBV11-1 and TRBJ1-1, is EAEVAQSPRYKITEKSQAVAFWCDPISGHATLYWYRQILGQGPELLVQFQDESVVDDSQLPKDRFSAERLKGVDSTLKIQPAELGDSAMYLCASSLAGYTEAFFGQGTRLTVV.

Only a few counts were recorded for this clonotype. The rearrangement links TRBV9 to TRBJ2-5; TRBD1 aligns across 7 bases. CDR1 is SGDLS, CDR2 YYNGEE, per germline. Trimming took 4 bases from V and 7 from J; bases not matched to a gene: 10. The CDR3 covers 14 residues. The CDR3 bases are TGTGCCAGCAGCACCGGGACAGACGAAGCGACCCAGTACTTC. It translates to CASSTGTDEATQYF. Together with reference TRBV9 and TRBJ2-5, the CDR3 gives the full variable domain: DSGVTQTPKHLITATGQRVTLRCSPRSGDLSVYWYQQSLDQGLQFLIQYYNGEERAKGNILERFSAQQFPDLHSELNLSSLELGDSALYFCASSTGTDEATQYFGPGTRLLVL.

This clonotype was observed a few times. CDR3 region: CASSPAGVSTDTQYF. CDR3 DNA: TGTGCCAGCAGCCCCGCGGGGGTCAGCACAGATACGCAGTATTTT. The gene calls are TRBV7-2 and TRBJ2-3; TRBD2 matches at 7 bases. Unmatched junction bases numbered 5, after V lost 5 bases and J lost 0 bases. Germline lookup yields CDR1 SGHTA and CDR2 FQGNSA. This CDR3 is built from 15 residues.

This clonotype was seen at least ten times. In nucleotides, the CDR3 is TGCAGCGTCATGGGAGGACTAGCGGGGAGCCTCTACGAGCAGTACTTC. This sequence encodes CSVMGGLAGSLYEQYF. The chain couples TRBV29-1 to TRBJ2-7; TRBD2 matches 12 bases. V shed 6 bases, J shed 3 bases, and the junction held 12 bases outside the gene matches. Germline V lookup: CDR1 SQVTM, CDR2 ANQGSEA. This CDR3 spans 16 amino acids.

This clonotype was seen a handful of times. The gene calls are TRBV27 and TRBJ1-2; a weak D match, TRBD1 (6 bases). The CDR3 has 13 residues. The germline V gene encodes CDR1 MNHEY and CDR2 SMNVEV (reference sequence). The V end lost 3 bases, the J end lost 6 bases, and 11 bases lay between the germline ends. The CDR3 is CASSLSGADGYTF. DNA for the CDR3: TGTGCCAGCAGTTTGTCAGGGGCGGATGGCTACACCTTC.

The V gene is TRBV6-5, the J gene TRBJ2-2, with TRBD2 matching 14 bases. CDR3 size: 17 residues. Germline V gene lookup returns CDR1 MNHEY and CDR2 SVGAGI. The V and J ends lost 2 bases and 3 bases, in that order; junction bases with no gene match: 2. The CDR3 region is CASSYGTSGGYTGELFF. CDR3 DNA sequence: TGTGCCAGCAGTTACGGGACTAGCGGGGGATACACCGGGGAGCTGTTTTTT.

The genes are TRBV23-1 and TRBJ2-1; 12 bases agree with TRBD2. TRBV23-1 is classed as an ORF, of uncertain function. This CDR3 has 17 residues. Germline trimming cut 4 bases from V and 7 bases from J; bases unmatched to any gene: 11. The CDR3: CASSRRALAGGPNEQFF. CDR3 sequence (DNA): TGCGCCAGCAGTCGGAGGGCTCTAGCGGGGGGGCCAAATGAGCAGTTCTTC.

The DNA for the CDR3 is TGTGCCAGCAGCCCCGACAGGGGGATTGCCTACGAGCAGTACTTC. Translation: CASSPDRGIAYEQYF. V and J are TRBV6-2 or TRBV6-3 and TRBJ2-7, with 9 bases that match TRBD1. Per germline, CDR1 MNHEY and CDR2 SVGEGT. The CDR3 contains 15 residues. V was clipped by 6 bases and J by 2 bases; unmatched bases: 8.

The rearrangement uses TRBV7-6 and TRBJ2-7, with 10 nucleotides matching TRBD2. The CDR3 sequence is 16 residues long. Germline V gene sequence: CDR1 SGHVS, CDR2 FNYEAQ. V was pared by 4 bases and J by 1 base, with 7 bases of the junction left unmatched. This CDR3 reads CASSSPVAGGSYEQYF. CDR3 DNA: TGTGCCAGCAGCTCACCCGTAGCGGGGGGTTCCTACGAGCAGTACTTC.

V usage is TRBV4-3 and J usage is TRBJ2-1; TRBD2 aligns across 9 bases. Germline CDR1 and CDR2: LGHNA and YSLEER. J gave up 2 bases and V 4 bases, and 6 bases lay outside the gene matches. The CDR3 contains 16 residues. The CDR3 DNA sequence: TGCGCCAGCAGCCGTAAGGGACTAGCCCCCTACAATGAGCAGTTCTTC. This encodes CASSRKGLAPYNEQFF.

This sequence joins TRBV19 and TRBJ2-1, with a tentative D call TRBD2 (5 bases). V lost 6 bases and J lost 5, with 17 bases in between. Germline V gives CDR1 LNHDA, CDR2 SQIVND (reference sequence). This CDR3 is built from 15 residues. This CDR3 reads CASSEGMSWDNEQFF. CDR3 nucleotide sequence: TGTGCCAGTAGCGAGGGTATGAGTTGGGACAATGAGCAGTTCTTC.

This chain uses TRBV5-1 with TRBJ2-5, with TRBD1 matching over 8 bases. Losses at the gene ends were 4 bases for V and 3 bases for J; bases not matched to a gene: 8. The CDR3 is made up of 15 amino acids. The germline V gene encodes CDR1 SGHRS and CDR2 YFSETQ. The CDR3 DNA sequence: TGCGCCAGCAGCAACCCTCCGGACAGGGAAGAGACCCAGTACTTC. It yields the protein CASSNPPDREETQYF. Complete variable domain (other parts from reference TRBV5-1 and TRBJ2-5): KAGVTQTPRYLIKTRGQQVTLSCSPISGHRSVSWYQQTPGQGLQFLFEYFSETQRNKGNFPGRFSGRQFSNSRSEMNVSTLELGDSALYLCASSNPPDREETQYFGPGTRLLVL.

This clonotype was counted a few times. This sequence joins TRBV4-1 and TRBJ2-7; D possibly corresponds to TRBD1 (5 bases). The CDR3 has 13 amino acids. Germline assignment: CDR1 MGHRA and CDR2 YSYEKL. Trimming removed 4 bases at V and 3 bases at J, with 10 bases between. The CDR3 DNA reads TGCGCCAGCAGCCCAGACAGAGACTACGAGCAGTACGTC. This encodes CASSPDRDYEQYV.